This T cell receptor (beta chain) was documented in a study of beta chain features in type 1 diabetes. As for the study in general: Age, gender and cell yields were similar between patients and healthy donors. Taken together, all samples contributed approximately 110 million examined sorted cells.

Concerning this clone itself: What it recognizes is unknown.

Trimming took off 8 bases at V and 1 base at J, with 18 bases between the two ends. Germline values: CDR1 MDHEN, CDR2 SYDVKM. CDR3 length equals 16 residues. Sequenced material consisted of expressed TCRB transcripts (all of the isolated RNA was reverse transcribed). Approximately 3.5 million reads was the average for naive, central memory and regulatory T cell samples. The table came from immunoSEQ multiplex PCR; TCRdb's copy has only in-frame clones and leaves some out. The table shows about 370,000 clones, with roughly 15% occurring only once. Findings of the study overall: Across patients, naive, central memory and Treg TCRB repertoires exhibited apparently greater similarity than was observed across healthy donors.

The TCR originated in a woman between 18 and 30 years old in good health. The sequencing sample was made of naive CD4+ T cells from blood. The chain has TRBV28 and TRBJ2-4; D may be TRBD2 (5 bases). CDR3 coding DNA: TGTGCCAGCGATCCCTCGGCGGGCAGGGCCAAAAACATTCAGTACTTC. Encoded protein: CASDPSAGRAKNIQYF.